This T cell receptor beta chain was captured by sequencing in a study of CD8 T cells in Susac syndrome. Random hexamers primed reverse transcription of about 0.5 to 1 ug RNA. Using its own MiXCR run on the immunoSEQ multiplex PCR reads, TCRdb lists one record per CDR3 protein. The sample lists 350,000 to 550,000 distinct CDR3 sequences; around 85% were seen once. This clonotype came up a few times. The CDR3 has 16 residues. V was pared by 2 bases and J by 5 bases, with 15 bases between. Germline values: CDR1 LNHDA, CDR2 SQIVND (reference sequence). The specimen sequenced was CD8+ T cells from PBMCs. The chain joins TRBV19 to TRBJ2-2; D possibly corresponds to TRBD2 (6 bases). This TCR derives from a human donor with multiple sclerosis. CDR3 region: CASSIIGTGLTGELFF. CDR3 DNA sequence: TGTGCCAGTAGTATAATAGGGACTGGGCTAACCGGGGAGCTGTTTTTT.